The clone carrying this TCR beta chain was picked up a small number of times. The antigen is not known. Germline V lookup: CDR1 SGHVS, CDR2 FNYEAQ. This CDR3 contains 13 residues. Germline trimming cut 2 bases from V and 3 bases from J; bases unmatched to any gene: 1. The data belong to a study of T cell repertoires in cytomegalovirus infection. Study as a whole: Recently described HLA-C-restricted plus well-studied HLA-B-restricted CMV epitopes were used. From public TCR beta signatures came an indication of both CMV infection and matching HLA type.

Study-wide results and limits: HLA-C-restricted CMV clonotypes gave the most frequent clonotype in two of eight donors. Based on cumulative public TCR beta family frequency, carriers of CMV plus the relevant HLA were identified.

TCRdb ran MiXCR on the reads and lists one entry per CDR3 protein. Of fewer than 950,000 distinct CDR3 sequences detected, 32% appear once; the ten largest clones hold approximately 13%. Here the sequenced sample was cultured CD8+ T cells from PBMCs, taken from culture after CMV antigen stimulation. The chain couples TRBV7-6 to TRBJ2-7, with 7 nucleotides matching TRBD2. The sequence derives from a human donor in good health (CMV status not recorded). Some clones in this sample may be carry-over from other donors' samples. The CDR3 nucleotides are TGTGCCAGCAGCTTACCGGGGGGCTACGAGCAGTACTTC. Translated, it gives CASSLPGGYEQYF.